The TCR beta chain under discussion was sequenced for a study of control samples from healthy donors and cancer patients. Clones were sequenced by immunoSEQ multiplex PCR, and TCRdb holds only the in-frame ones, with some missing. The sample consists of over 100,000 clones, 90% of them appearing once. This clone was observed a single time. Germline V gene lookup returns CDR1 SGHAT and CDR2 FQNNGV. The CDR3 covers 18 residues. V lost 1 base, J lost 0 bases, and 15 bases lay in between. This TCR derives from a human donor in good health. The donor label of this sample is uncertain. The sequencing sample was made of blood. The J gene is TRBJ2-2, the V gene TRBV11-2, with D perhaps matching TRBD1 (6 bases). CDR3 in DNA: TGTGCCAGCAGCTTAGTTGCTTATGGGACATCGAACACCGGGGAGCTGTTTTTT. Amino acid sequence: CASSLVAYGTSNTGELFF.